This T cell receptor beta chain was sequenced during a study of cytomegalovirus exposure and HLA in healthy donors. PCR was performed using 60 Vbeta and 13 Jbeta primers. The assay was immunoSEQ multiplex PCR, and TCRdb's table has in-frame clones only and misses some. The top ten hold roughly 5.2% of the sample, which has approximately 150,000 clones, roughly two thirds seen once. The CDR3 spans 14 residues. CDR1 and CDR2 (germline): SGDLS, YYNGEE. V was pared by 3 bases and J by 6 bases, with 7 bases of the junction left unmatched. As for this clone: Its antigen is unidentified.

Broader study findings: The classifier, whose performance was assessed in both the original and validation cohorts, reportedly diagnosed cytomegalovirus status with high specificity and sensitivity. Later analysis showed most CMV-associated TCR beta chains appearing HLA-restricted.

This TCR was recovered from a woman younger than 35 in good health and CMV-seropositive. Sequenced input: PBMCs. V usage is TRBV9 and J usage is TRBJ2-3; TRBD2 aligns across 7 bases. The CDR3 here is CASSESGTADTQYF. Written as DNA, the CDR3 is TGTGCCAGCAGCGAGAGCGGGACCGCCGATACGCAGTATTTT.